This TCR beta chain was recorded in a study of CD8 T cells in ankylosing spondylitis. Regarding the study as a whole: There were earlier reports of some motif variants in reactive arthritis synovial fluid and blood. Disease-associated clones were reportedly significantly overrepresented in matched ankylosing spondylitis synovial fluid. Ankylosing spondylitis blood appeared to carry a characteristic TCR beta motif of 7 or 8 highly homologous variants.

This CDR3 region has 15 residues. V was pared by 3 bases and J by 7 bases, with 9 bases of the junction left unmatched. CDR1 PRHDT and CDR2 FYEKMQ come from the germline V gene (reference sequence). Quantitative 5'-RACE with molecular barcodes was used to make the TCR beta libraries. One entry per CDR3 protein, called by TCRdb with MiXCR from the 5' RACE reads. Here the sample spans around 490,000 distinct CDR3 sequences, roughly 5.3% being singletons. This clonotype was found many times. No antigen is known for it. The chain recombines TRBV13 with TRBJ2-7, with 10 bases aligning to TRBD1. The sequenced sample was blood, either unsorted or a sorted T cell fraction (not recorded which). The receptor was isolated from a male donor with ankylosing spondylitis. CDR3: CASSFTGTGVREQYF. CDR3 DNA sequence: TGTGCCAGCAGCTTCACCGGGACAGGGGTAAGGGAGCAGTACTTC.